A selection of T cell receptor beta chains follows, all from one sample in a study of neoadjuvant anti-PD-1 for oral cavity cancer. Assay used: immunoSEQ multiplex PCR; TCRdb lists only in-frame clones, some missing. The sample records 72,000 or so clones, 86% being singletons. The sample consisted of PBMCs, taken after nivolumab (anti-PD-1) treatment. These receptors were taken from a person aged 40 to 85 with oral cavity squamous cell carcinoma. Both conserved end residues are part of each CDR3. D genes are given only for firm matches. A row's size may be missing; if present it is once, few, many or a size class.

v_gene	abundance	j_gene	d_gene	CDR3nt	CDR3aa
TRBV5-6	few	TRBJ2-1	-	TGTGCCAGCAGCTTGGTCGGGGTCCGGGAGCAGTTCTTC	CASSLVGVREQFF
TRBV7-2	-	TRBJ1-1	-	TGTGCCAGCAGCTTTTACAGCGGGAACACTGAAGCTTTCTTT	CASSFYSGNTEAFF
TRBV5-1	-	TRBJ2-3	TRBD2	TGCGCCAGCCGAGAGCGGGATTGGGGTGATACGCAGTATTTT	CASRERDWGDTQYF
TRBV18	-	TRBJ2-3	-	TGTGCCAGCTCACCACCAAGGGACTCCCACACAGATACGCAGTATTTT	CASSPPRDSHTDTQYF
TRBV7-3	-	TRBJ2-1	-	TGTGCCAGCAGCTTAAGCAGGGGTCAACAGTTCTTC	CASSLSRGQQFF
TRBV5-1	-	TRBJ2-3	-	TGCGCCAGCAGCTTGTACGCGAGCACAGATACGCAGTATTTT	CASSLYASTDTQYF
TRBV5-1	-	TRBJ2-1	-	TGCGCCAGCAGCTTGGACGGGCTAGCGAACAATGAGCAGTTCTTC	CASSLDGLANNEQFF
TRBV27	-	TRBJ1-5	-	TGTGCCAGCAGTTTAGAGGGCCAGCAGCCCCAGCATTTT	CASSLEGQQPQHF
TRBV11-2	once	TRBJ1-2	-	TGTGCCAGCAGCTTCACCCGGACAGCCCTCAACTATGGCTACACCTTC	CASSFTRTALNYGYTF
TRBV19	-	TRBJ1-5	-	TGTGCCAGTTCAGATAGCAATCAGCCCCAGCATTTT	CASSDSNQPQHF